A single sample gave rise to the 20 T cell receptor beta chains below, sequenced in a study of blood T cell repertoires in COVID-19. The repertoire was sequenced with immunoSEQ multiplex PCR; TCRdb's copy has only in-frame clones and lacks some. The sample includes about 250,000 clones, 70% to 90% of them seen just once. Sequencing was performed on peripheral blood. The source is a man between 18 and 29 years old with active or convalescent COVID-19.

This chain joins TRBV19 and TRBJ2-2; weak D call: TRBD2 (6 bases). The CDR3 loop spans 18 amino acids. Germline CDR1 reads LNHDA; CDR2 reads SQIVND (reference sequence). V was pared by 1 base and J by 6 bases, with 21 bases between. In DNA form, the CDR3 reads TGTGCCAGTAGTATAGGGATAGGTGTCGGAGGGGTCGCCGGGGAGCTGTTTTTT. Its translation: CASSIGIGVGGVAGELFF.

The chain combines TRBV3-1 (or the pseudogene TRBV3-2) with TRBJ1-6; TRBD1 is a possible D gene (6 bases). The ends were cut back, 4 bases at V and 5 bases at J, with 15 bases in the middle. The CDR3 is 16 residues long. The V gene's germline CDR1 is LGHDT and CDR2 YNNKEL (reference sequence). The CDR3 spells CASSLVQGSNNSPLHF. In DNA, the CDR3 is TGTGCCAGCAGCCTTGTCCAGGGGAGTAATAATTCACCCCTCCACTTT.

The chain recombines TRBV6-5 with TRBJ1-3, with 11 bases that match TRBD1. This CDR3 has 15 amino acids. The germline V gene encodes CDR1 MNHEY and CDR2 SVGAGI. V lost 6 bases, J lost 2 bases, and 3 bases stayed unmatched. The CDR3: CASSRGQGAGNTIYF. Here the CDR3 DNA reads TGTGCCAGCAGCAGGGGACAGGGGGCTGGAAACACCATATATTTT.

The table lists this clone with a count of one. V is TRBV27 and J is TRBJ2-3; D call uncertain. The CDR3 runs to 14 residues. In germline, CDR1 is MNHEY, CDR2 SMNVEV (reference sequence). Between the trimmed V and J ends, which lost 0 bases and 0 bases, there was a span of 4 bases. CDR3 region: CASSLSSSTDTQYF. DNA for the CDR3: TGTGCCAGCAGTTTATCCTCTAGCACAGATACGCAGTATTTT.

The chain is built from TRBV27 and TRBJ2-7, with 10 bases that match TRBD1. Trimming removed 6 bases from V and 9 bases from J; junction bases left unmatched: 11. The CDR3 covers 14 residues. Germline V gives CDR1 MNHEY, CDR2 SMNVEV (reference sequence). The CDR3 loop is CASRTGTGVSSQYF. The CDR3 coding sequence is TGTGCCAGCAGAACCGGGACAGGGGTTTCCTCGCAGTACTTC.

This CDR3 reads CASSVSGGIPYNEQFF. The CDR3 DNA reads as TGTGCCAGCAGTGTGTCAGGAGGGATACCCTACAATGAGCAGTTCTTC. The genes are TRBV6-1 and TRBJ2-1; D perhaps matches TRBD2 (6 bases). The CDR3 covers 16 residues. V shed 4 bases and J shed 2 bases, with 15 bases lying between them. Germline lookup yields CDR1 MNHNS and CDR2 SASEGT.

The chain is built from TRBV2 and TRBJ1-2; 7 positions agree with TRBD1. The CDR3 is made up of 13 amino acids. CDR1 is SNHLY and CDR2 is FYNNEI in the germline V gene. The ends lost 8 bases at V and 4 bases at J; junction bases unmatched: 7. This chain's CDR3 is CASSTGLAYGYTF. The CDR3 DNA reads TGTGCCAGCTCGACAGGGTTGGCCTATGGCTACACCTTC. The entire variable domain, with the rest obtained from reference TRBV2 and TRBJ1-2, is as follows: EPEVTQTPSHQVTQMGQEVILRCVPISNHLYFYWYRQILGQKVEFLVSFYNNEISEKSEIFDDQFSVERPDGSNFTLKIRSTKLEDSAMYFCASSTGLAYGYTFGSGTRLTVV.

The rearrangement joins TRBV7-2 to TRBJ2-3, with 7 bases that match TRBD2. The V segment lost 1 base and the J segment 5 bases; nucleotides outside the gene matches: 9. Looked up from germline, CDR1 is SGHTA and CDR2 is FQGNSA. The CDR3 is 16 residues long. Here the CDR3 DNA reads TGTGCCAGCAGCTTAGGAATAGGCGGGGGAGAAGATACGCAGTATTTT. It codes for CASSLGIGGGEDTQYF.

The rearrangement uses TRBV7-6 and TRBJ1-1, with 8 bases identical to TRBD1. Germline CDR1 is SGHVS and CDR2 is FNYEAQ. The CDR3 totals 14 residues. Trimming at V came to 5 bases and at J to 1 base, leaving 3 bases not matched to a gene. CDR3 sequence reads: CASSPGQGNTEAFF. For the CDR3, the DNA is TGTGCCAGCAGCCCCGGACAGGGGAACACTGAAGCTTTCTTT.

The rearrangement links TRBV13 to TRBJ2-1; the match to TRBD1 covers 10 bases. V shed 2 bases, J shed 7 bases, and the junction held 5 bases outside the gene matches. Germline CDR1 is PRHDT and CDR2 is FYEKMQ (reference sequence). CDR3 length equals 15 residues. CDR3 residues: CASSLTRDRGNEQFF. The CDR3 DNA is TGTGCCAGCAGCTTAACCCGGGACAGGGGAAATGAGCAGTTCTTC.

The rearrangement links TRBV7-8 to TRBJ1-1; D remains ambiguous. The CDR3 contains 14 residues. Germline loops: CDR1 SGHVS, CDR2 FQNEAQ. Trimming stripped 3 bases from V and 7 bases from J, with 15 bases between. This chain's CDR3 is CASSLRAGFNEAFF. CDR3 DNA sequence: TGTGCCAGCAGCTTGAGGGCGGGCTTTAATGAAGCTTTCTTT.

The chain has TRBV4-1 and TRBJ2-7, with a possible D match to TRBD1 (5 bases). V shed 0 bases and J shed 2 bases, with 11 bases lying between them. The CDR3 is 15 residues long. Germline CDR1 MGHRA, CDR2 YSYEKL. CDR3 in DNA: TGCGCCAGCAGCCAAGAATCCAGGGAAGCCTACGAGCAGTACTTC. Translation gives CASSQESREAYEQYF.

This rearrangement joins TRBV5-6 to TRBJ2-7; tentative D call: TRBD2 (5 bases). The CDR3 runs 14 residues. Germline CDR1 SGHDT, CDR2 YYEEEE. Trimming left V 1 base short and J 2 bases short, with 10 bases between. CDR3 sequence reads: CASSLWLAAYEQYF. CDR3 coding DNA: TGTGCCAGCAGCTTGTGGCTAGCAGCCTACGAGCAGTACTTC.

The genes are TRBV30 and TRBJ1-1; 9 bases agree with TRBD1. V was clipped by 0 bases and J by 7 bases; unmatched bases: 6. This CDR3 spans 14 amino acids. In germline, CDR1 is GTSNPN, CDR2 SVGIG (reference sequence). The CDR3 nucleotides read TGTGCCTGGAGTGTACAGGGGGCGAAACGTGAAGCTTTCTTT. The encoded protein is CAWSVQGAKREAFF.

The rearrangement joins TRBV2 to TRBJ2-3; no firm D call. Trimming removed 5 bases from V and 1 base from J, with 7 bases in between. CDR3 length equals 13 residues. Germline-derived CDR1 and CDR2 are SNHLY and FYNNEI. The DNA for the CDR3 is TGTGCCAGCAGTTCCTCGGGCACAGATACGCAGTATTTT. Amino acid sequence: CASSSSGTDTQYF. The full variable domain, rest sourced from reference TRBV2 and TRBJ2-3, is EPEVTQTPSHQVTQMGQEVILRCVPISNHLYFYWYRQILGQKVEFLVSFYNNEISEKSEIFDDQFSVERPDGSNFTLKIRSTKLEDSAMYFCASSSSGTDTQYFGPGTRLTVL.

The V and J genes are TRBV7-8 and TRBJ1-6; a weak D match, TRBD1 (6 bases). The CDR3 contains 15 residues. V was trimmed by 6 bases and J by 7 bases, leaving 16 bases between them. From germline, CDR1 is SGHVS and CDR2 FQNEAQ. CDR3 DNA sequence: TGTGCCAGCAGGGACGGACAGACGTTAAATTCACCCCTCCACTTT. Protein: CASRDGQTLNSPLHF. The complete variable domain, with remaining parts taken from reference TRBV7-8 and TRBJ1-6, reads GAGVSQSPRYKVAKRGQDVALRCDPISGHVSLFWYQQALGQGPEFLTYFQNEAQLDKSGLPSDRFFAERPEGSVSTLKIQRTQQEDSAVYLCASRDGQTLNSPLHFGNGTRLTVT.

This clone occurred once. This chain joins TRBV18 and TRBJ1-6; D remains unclear. The CDR3 totals 15 residues. Trimming removed 3 bases from V and 4 bases from J, with 10 bases in between. The V gene's germline CDR1 is KGHSH and CDR2 LQKENI. The CDR3 protein is CASSPDPAYNSPLHF. The CDR3 region has the DNA TGTGCCAGCTCACCTGACCCAGCGTATAATTCACCCCTCCACTTT.

This chain connects TRBV11-2 to TRBJ2-5; 11 nucleotides align to TRBD2. CDR3 size: 16 residues. CDR1 and CDR2 from the germline V gene are SGHAT and FQNNGV. V gave up 8 bases and J gave up 6 bases; unmatched junction bases: 14. CDR3 DNA sequence: TGTGCCAGCGCGTCCATAGCGGGAGGGCTGTTAAAGACCCAGTACTTC. Translating it yields CASASIAGGLLKTQYF.

The chain joins TRBV28 to TRBJ2-7; 10 bases match TRBD2. Germline V gene sequence: CDR1 MDHEN, CDR2 SYDVKM. With 5 bases clipped from V and 6 bases from J, the junction kept 10 bases outside the gene matches. The CDR3 spans 15 residues. The CDR3 spells CASSLLAGVISEQYF. The CDR3 DNA follows: TGTGCCAGCAGTCTCCTAGCGGGAGTAATCTCCGAGCAGTACTTC. Together with reference TRBV28 and TRBJ2-7, the CDR3 gives the full variable domain: DVKVTQSSRYLVKRTGEKVFLECVQDMDHENMFWYRQDPGLGLRLIYFSYDVKMKEKGDIPEGYSVSREKKERFSLILESASTNQTSMYLCASSLLAGVISEQYFGPGTRLTVT.

This chain uses TRBV28 with TRBJ1-3; D is ambiguous. The germline V and J ends were trimmed by 8 bases and 2 bases, with 10 bases remaining between them. The germline gives CDR1 MDHEN, CDR2 SYDVKM. The CDR3 is 13 amino acids. CDR3 DNA: TGTGCCAGCCACTGGGCCCCTGGAAACACCATATATTTT. Translating gives CASHWAPGNTIYF. Together with reference TRBV28 and TRBJ1-3, the CDR3 gives the full variable domain: DVKVTQSSRYLVKRTGEKVFLECVQDMDHENMFWYRQDPGLGLRLIYFSYDVKMKEKGDIPEGYSVSREKKERFSLILESASTNQTSMYLCASHWAPGNTIYFGEGSWLTVV.